Here is one T cell receptor beta chain with its context. This CDR3 contains 15 residues. Per germline, CDR1 LGHDT and CDR2 YNNKEL (reference sequence). V lost 3 bases to trimming and J lost 6 bases; unmatched junction nucleotides: 8. Some clones are missing from TCRdb's copy, which holds only in-frame ones; the method was immunoSEQ multiplex PCR. Among some 240,000 clones listed, approximately 88% were seen once. This specimen belongs to a study of blood T cell repertoires in COVID-19. Study-wide context: Acute and convalescent COVID-19 specimens originated in the United States, Italy and Spain.

This TCR was sampled from a woman aged 40 to 50 who had been exposed to COVID-19. The sample was PBMCs or T cells enriched from blood (not recorded which). V and J are TRBV3-1 (or the pseudogene TRBV3-2) and TRBJ2-4, with 7 bases aligning to TRBD1. The CDR3 region has the DNA TGTGCCAGCAGCCAGATGACAGGGCGTGGAAACATTCAGTACTTC. Encoded protein: CASSQMTGRGNIQYF.